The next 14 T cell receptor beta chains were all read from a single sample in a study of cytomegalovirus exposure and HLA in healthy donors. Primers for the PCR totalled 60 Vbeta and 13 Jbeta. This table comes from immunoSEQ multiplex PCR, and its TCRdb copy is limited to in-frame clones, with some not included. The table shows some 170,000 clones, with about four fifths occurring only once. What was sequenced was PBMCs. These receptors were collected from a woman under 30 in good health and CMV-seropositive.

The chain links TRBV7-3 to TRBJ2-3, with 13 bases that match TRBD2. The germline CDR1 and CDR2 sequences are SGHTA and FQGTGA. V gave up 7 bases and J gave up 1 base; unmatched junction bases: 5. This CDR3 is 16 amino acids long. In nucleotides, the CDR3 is TGTGCCAGCACCGCCGGGACTAGCGGGGGCACAGATACGCAGTATTTT. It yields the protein CASTAGTSGGTDTQYF.

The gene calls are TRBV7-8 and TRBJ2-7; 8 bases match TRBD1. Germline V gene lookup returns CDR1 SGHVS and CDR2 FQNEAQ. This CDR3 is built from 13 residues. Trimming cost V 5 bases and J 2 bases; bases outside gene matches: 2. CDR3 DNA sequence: TGTGCCAGCAGCACAGGGGGTCCCTACGAGCAGTACTTC. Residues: CASSTGGPYEQYF.

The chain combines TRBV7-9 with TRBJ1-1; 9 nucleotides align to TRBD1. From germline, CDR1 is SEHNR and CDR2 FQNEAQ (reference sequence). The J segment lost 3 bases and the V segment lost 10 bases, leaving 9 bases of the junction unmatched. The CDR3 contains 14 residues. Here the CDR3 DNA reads TGTGCCACCGGACAGGGGTTTTTGGACACTGAAGCTTTCTTT. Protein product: CATGQGFLDTEAFF.

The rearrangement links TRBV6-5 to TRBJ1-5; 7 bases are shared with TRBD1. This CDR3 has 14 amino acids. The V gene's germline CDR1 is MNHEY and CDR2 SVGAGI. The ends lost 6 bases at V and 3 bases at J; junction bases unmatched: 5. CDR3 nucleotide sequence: TGTGCCAGCAGGACGGGACAGCTCAATCAGCCCCAGCATTTT. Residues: CASRTGQLNQPQHF.

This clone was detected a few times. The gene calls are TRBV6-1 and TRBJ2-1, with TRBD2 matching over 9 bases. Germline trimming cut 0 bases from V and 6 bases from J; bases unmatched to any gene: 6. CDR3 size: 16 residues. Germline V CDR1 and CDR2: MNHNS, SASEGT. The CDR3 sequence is CASSEAPGLAFNEQFF. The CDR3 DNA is TGTGCCAGCAGTGAAGCGCCGGGACTAGCCTTCAATGAGCAGTTCTTC.

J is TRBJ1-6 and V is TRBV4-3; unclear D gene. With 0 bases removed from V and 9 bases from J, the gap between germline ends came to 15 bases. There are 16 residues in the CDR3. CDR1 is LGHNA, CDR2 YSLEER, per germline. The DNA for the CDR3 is TGCGCCAGCAGCCAAGATTCCCGGGGAGGTGGTTCACCCCTCCACTTT. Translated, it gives CASSQDSRGGGSPLHF.

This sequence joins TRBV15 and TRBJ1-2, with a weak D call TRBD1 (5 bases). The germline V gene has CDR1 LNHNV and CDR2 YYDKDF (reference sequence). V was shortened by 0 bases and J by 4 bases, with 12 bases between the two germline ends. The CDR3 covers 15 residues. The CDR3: CATSRDPGRGYGYTF. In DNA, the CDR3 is TGTGCCACCAGCAGAGATCCAGGGAGGGGCTATGGCTACACCTTC.

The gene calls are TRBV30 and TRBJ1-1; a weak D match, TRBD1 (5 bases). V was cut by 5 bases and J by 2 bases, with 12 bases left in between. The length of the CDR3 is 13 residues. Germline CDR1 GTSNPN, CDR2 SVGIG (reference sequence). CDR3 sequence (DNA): TGTGCCTGGGAAGGGACTTCCAACACTGAAGCTTTCTTT. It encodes CAWEGTSNTEAFF.

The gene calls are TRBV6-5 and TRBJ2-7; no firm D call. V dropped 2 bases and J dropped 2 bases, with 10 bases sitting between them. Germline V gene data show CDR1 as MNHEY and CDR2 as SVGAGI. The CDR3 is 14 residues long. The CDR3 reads CASSYTQKAYEQYF. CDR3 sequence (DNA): TGTGCCAGCAGTTACACCCAGAAAGCCTACGAGCAGTACTTC.

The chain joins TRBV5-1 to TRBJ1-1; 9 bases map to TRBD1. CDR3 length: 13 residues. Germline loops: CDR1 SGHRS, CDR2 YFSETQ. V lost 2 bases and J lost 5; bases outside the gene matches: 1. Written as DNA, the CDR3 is TGCGCCAGCAGCTTCGGGACAGGGACTGAAGCTTTCTTT. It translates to CASSFGTGTEAFF.

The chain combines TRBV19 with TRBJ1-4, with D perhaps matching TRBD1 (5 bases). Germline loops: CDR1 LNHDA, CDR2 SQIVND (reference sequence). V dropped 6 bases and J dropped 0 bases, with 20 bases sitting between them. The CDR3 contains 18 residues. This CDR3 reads CASSLQIYRGSTNEKLFF. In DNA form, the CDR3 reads TGTGCCAGTAGCCTCCAGATTTATAGGGGATCAACTAATGAAAAACTGTTTTTT.

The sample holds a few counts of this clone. In DNA form, the CDR3 reads TGCGCCAGCAGCCTCCTTACTAGCGGGGGAAGCTCCTACAATGAGCAGTTCTTC. It is translated as CASSLLTSGGSSYNEQFF. The V call is TRBV4-1, the J call TRBJ2-1; TRBD2 matches 11 bases. Germline assignment: CDR1 MGHRA and CDR2 YSYEKL. There are 18 residues in the CDR3. V lost 4 bases to trimming and J lost 0 bases; unmatched junction nucleotides: 8.

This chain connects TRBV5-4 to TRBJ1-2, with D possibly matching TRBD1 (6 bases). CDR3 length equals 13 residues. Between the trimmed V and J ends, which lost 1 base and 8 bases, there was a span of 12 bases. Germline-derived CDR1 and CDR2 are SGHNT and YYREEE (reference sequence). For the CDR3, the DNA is TGTGCCAGCAGCTTGTTACAGGGTGACGGCTACACCTTC. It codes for CASSLLQGDGYTF.

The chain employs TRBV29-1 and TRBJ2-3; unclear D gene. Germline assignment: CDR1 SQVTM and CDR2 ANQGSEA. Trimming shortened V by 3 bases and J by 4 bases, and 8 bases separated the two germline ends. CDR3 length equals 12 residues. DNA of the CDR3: TGCAGCGTTGATGCTATTCCAGATACGCAGTATTTT. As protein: CSVDAIPDTQYF.